The following is a T cell receptor (beta chain) sequence with its context. Its antigen remains unidentified. There are no base qualities to consult, and no much larger clone falls within one base. The sample is drawn from a study of cytomegalovirus exposure and HLA in healthy donors (dated by TCRdb to 2017 to 2019). Looking at the study overall: An earlier analysis of approximately 640 of the donors reported about 250 Gb of sequence data and more than 90 million unique TCR beta sequences from roughly 200 million T cells. In addition to the first cohort of around 670 subjects, a separate validation cohort of under 150 different subjects was used. Both class I and class II loci were covered by HLA typing, at four-digit resolution. Four to six DR-DQ haplotypes were handled as single units for association and clustering, since linkage in the cohort was strong. A later genetic analysis took genome-wide SNP genotypes for about 55% of the 666 donors and used that subset as a discovery cohort. Of the roughly 400 genotyped donors, roughly 76% were placed in the genetic ancestry cluster associated with self-reported Caucasian donors. The T cell repertoires of roughly 660 subjects were profiled by immunosequencing and related to cytomegalovirus serostatus. About 320 gigabases of sequencing data and tens of millions of unique TCR sequences were included in an early release covering under 650 HLA-typed donors. High-throughput TCR immunosequencing, statistical association of individual TCRs with disease status, and machine learning were combined to predict cytomegalovirus infection status. Every discovery cohort repertoire had been produced on one sequencing platform. The number of typed donors differed by locus: about 620-630 for A, B, C, DRB1 and DQB1; 500 to 550 for DQA1; fewer than 610 for DPA1; and about 470 for DPB1. Donor age, sex, ethnicity and CMV serostatus were compiled alongside the repertoire data. An earlier analysis of 587 of the donors used high-throughput TCR beta sequencing to judge whether each TCR beta V gene segment behaved as functional or pseudogenic. Across some 400 genotyped donors of the cohort, an average of about 200,000 unique TCR beta nucleotide sequences per donor were sequenced, and 15% to 20% of those sequences were non-productive. A later analysis re-examined previously published TCR beta repertoires from several hundred donors and added high-resolution HLA genotyping to investigate patterns of TCR occurrence. Rather than drawing on any new phenotypic data, the later analysis identified candidate immune exposures from TCR beta sequences and the way those sequences occurred across donors. The study aimed to test whether signatures of past pathogen exposure could be identified by cataloging public T cell receptors.

The cohort consisted of 666 healthy bone marrow donors. At the time of sampling, every cohort member was nominally healthy, though immune exposures that went unrecorded were likely present. Of the approximately 700 cohort members, about 290 had a positive CMV serostatus and about 400 had a negative one, while no CMV serostatus was recorded for the donor. A peripheral blood sample was provided by each donor, and peripheral blood mononuclear cells were used for TCR beta sequencing. Genomic DNA was extracted from the blood cell samples with the Qiagen DNeasy Blood Extraction Kit. The CDR3 numbers 15 residues from cysteine through phenylalanine. The sequence is cut down to CDR3 DNA, 45 bases in frame from base 1. Clipping removes 5 bases from V and 0 bases from J, with 6 as the unmatched junction base count. Per the germline V gene (reference sequence), SEHNR is the CDR1 and FQNEAQ is the CDR2. Broader findings and caveats from the paper: A further reported finding was that TCR beta sequences accurately predicted the HLA-A and HLA-B alleles for most subjects in the first cohort. According to a later analysis, parvovirus B19, influenza, CMV and Epstein-Barr virus appeared linked to several top co-occurrence clusters. Because HLA typing was unavailable for some donors at each locus, only the typed subset was used in association tests. In a later analysis, around 15,000 TCR beta sequences were associated with specific HLA alleles at a false discovery rate of 0.05. In this cohort, only TCR beta chains were sequenced, and detectable features were limited by the absence of alpha or paired-chain data. Most TCR sequences were seen in very few donors, while some public TCRs were found in many individuals. In vitro tests confirmed that a few of the cytomegalovirus-associated TCR beta chains recognize cytomegalovirus antigens. An earlier analysis of 587 of the donors showed that most TCR beta V segments appeared in productive rearrangements either about 90% or about 30% of the time, which broadly matched IMGT annotations. Some IMGT-functional V segments, including TRBV6-2 and TRBV6-3, could not be distinguished by the 87-base-pair reads and were therefore excluded. Linkage disequilibrium might explain the correlated functional status among segregating V segments, but an unknown experimental factor could not be ruled out. Because counts were too low, approximately 18 rarely observed V segments, including chromosome 9 orphons, were excluded from the earlier analysis of roughly 580 of the donors. The classifier was reported to diagnose cytomegalovirus status with high specificity and sensitivity in both the original cohort and the validation cohort. A total of 150 or so TCR beta chains were listed by the study as associated with cytomegalovirus. Roughly uniform sequencing depth across donors was assumed in presence/absence analyses, although this assumption may not hold. The only immune exposure information available for the cohort was CMV serostatus. Compared with equally common non-associated chains, HLA-associated TCR beta chains in a later analysis were more clonally expanded and had lower generation probabilities. When HLA alleles, especially DR and DQ, strongly co-occurred, attributing TCR associations to individual alleles was difficult. Most CMV-associated TCR beta chains appeared to be HLA-restricted in a later analysis, and the HLA associations seemed to be driven largely by CMV exposure. In a later genetic analysis, a missense DCLRE1C variant was associated with V-gene and J-gene trimming of TCR beta chains, and the association was replicated in an independent cohort. A group of highly shared sequence variants was considered likely to be a technical artifact of the sequencing pipeline. In a later analysis, the rate of TCR association differed among HLA loci, with DRB1 alleles having the most associated TCRs and HLA-C alleles having the fewest. The authors suggested that the approach could potentially be extended to other disease states and immunological phenotypes. Compared with the approximately 670-donor mean, donors in an Asian-associated ancestry cluster had fewer N-insertions in productive TCRs, according to a later genetic analysis.

Libraries were prepared through the immunoSEQ multiplex PCR assay. For the multiplex PCR, a mixture combining 60 forward primers for TCR Vbeta segments and 13 reverse primers for TCR Jbeta segments was used. The CDR3 region of rearranged TCR beta genes was amplified from genomic DNA by a multiplex PCR assay. On the Illumina HiSeq System, the amplified TCR beta libraries were sequenced as 87-base-pair reads. The paper's data handling went like this. A later analysis tallied roughly 78 million unique TCR beta chains across the 666 repertoires, and about 10 million of those chains were shared by two or more donors. To remove PCR and sequencing errors, raw reads were error-corrected and collapsed into unique sequences using a nearest-neighbor algorithm that merged closely related sequences. To assign V, D and J gene segments, CDR3 sequences were aligned to IMGT reference sequences. For a sequence to be retained, a match of at least six nucleotides to both a V gene segment and a J gene segment was required. Rearrangements were called productive when the CDR3 lacked stop codons and stayed in frame with V and J; all others were non-productive. Following IMGT convention, CDR3 was defined as the stretch from the second conserved V-encoded cysteine to the conserved J-encoded phenylalanine. In an earlier analysis of more than 550 of the donors, sequences lacking an unambiguous match to a single V gene segment were excluded. An earlier analysis of fewer than 750 of the donors called V segments functional above 56.7% productive rearrangements and segregating when the between-donor standard deviation exceeded 5%. A statistical classification framework was developed to diagnose cytomegalovirus status using the catalog of TCR beta chain sequences. In a later analysis, V and J genes were assigned by comparing TCR nucleotide sequences against IMGT/GENE-DB human TR gene sequences. The TCRdist pipeline was used in a later analysis to assign CDR3 sequences and most-parsimonious VDJ recombination scenarios. In a later analysis, each TCR beta chain was defined by its CDR3 amino acid sequence together with its V-gene family, and reads lacking a unique V-gene family were excluded. To address suspected cross-contamination and a sequencing artifact, a later analysis removed some 620 highly shared, low-generation-probability nucleotide sequences. In a later analysis, a clonal expansion index was calculated for each public chain from normalized within-repertoire ranks of inferred template counts. In a later analysis, generation probabilities were computed with a VDJ recombination model fitted to out-of-frame rearrangements, and the resulting probabilities were checked against IGoR. In a later analysis, TCR-TCR, TCR-HLA and TCR-CMV co-occurrence was scored with hypergeometric tests, and a repertoire-size bias correction was applied to TCR pairs. In a later analysis, false discovery rates were estimated by permuting HLA or CMV assignments 20 times. In a later analysis, co-occurring TCRs were grouped with DBSCAN, and TCRdist sequence similarity was added when clustering was performed within HLA-allele-positive subsets. For co-occurrence clustering, repertoires with fewer than 30,000 or more than 120,000 public chains were excluded, along with five repertoires with anomalous nucleotide sharing. Drawn from immuneACCESS, this table holds only the in-frame rearrangements with V and J called that TCRdb kept. Clones are partly lost; checked studies trace under half to an unresolved V gene and leave the rest unexplained. That table gives V, J and clone size, and the DNA gave D and trimming. The sample profile shows approximately 160,000 clones; roughly 80% of them were found once. Jointly, the top ten make up roughly 2% of the sample.

The receptor was derived from a human donor in good health. The V gene is TRBV7-9 and the J gene is TRBJ1-1, with 7 central nucleotides matching TRBD1. Sequenced: PBMCs. The sequenced DNA: TGTGCCAGCAGCCCAGGACAGGCCATGAACACTGAAGCTTTCTTT. Protein translation: CASSPGQAMNTEAFF.